The 20 T cell receptor beta chains below come from one sample, sequenced in a study of T cells in Graves' hyperthyroidism and ophthalmopathy. Amplification of TCR beta CDR3 regions was performed using RNA transcripts as template. The TCR CDR3 was amplified in a first-round RT-PCR using the HTBI primer set. One entry per CDR3 protein, called by TCRdb with MiXCR from the multiplex PCR reads. The sample consists of a few hundred thousand distinct CDR3 sequences, just over 14% of them appearing once. The specimen sequenced was blood. The source of these receptors is a woman aged 35 to 49 with Graves' hyperthyroidism that later progressed to Graves' ophthalmopathy.

This clonotype showed up just a few times. The chain joins TRBV19 to TRBJ2-2; TRBD1 is a possible D gene (5 bases). Trimming shortened V by 7 bases and J by 6 bases, and 12 bases separated the two germline ends. Germline lookup yields CDR1 LNHDA and CDR2 SQIVND (reference sequence). There are 13 residues in the CDR3. Written as DNA, the CDR3 is TGTGCCAGTAAGGGCAGGGTCGCCGGGGAGCTGTTTTTT. The encoded protein is CASKGRVAGELFF.

This clonotype was observed many times. The rearrangement joins TRBV4-1 to TRBJ1-2, with no clear D. The CDR3 runs 14 residues. Trimming shortened V by 3 bases and J by 8 bases, and 16 bases separated the two germline ends. Germline V gene sequence: CDR1 MGHRA, CDR2 YSYEKL. This CDR3 reads CASSHAEQIGGYTF. The CDR3, as DNA: TGCGCCAGCAGCCATGCTGAACAGATCGGAGGCTACACCTTC.

V gene TRBV5-1 combines with J gene TRBJ2-7; D gene unclear. The CDR3 is 12 amino acids. Trimming shortened V by 5 bases and J by 5 bases, and 11 bases separated the two germline ends. In germline, CDR1 is SGHRS, CDR2 YFSETQ. In DNA form, the CDR3 reads TGCGCCAGCAGTGTTTCTGGTGACGAGCAGTACTTC. Translating it yields CASSVSGDEQYF.

V is TRBV4-2 and J is TRBJ2-5; D uncertain. The V end lost 0 bases, the J end lost 1 base, and 9 bases lay between the germline ends. The length of the CDR3 is 15 residues. Germline lookup yields CDR1 LGHNA and CDR2 YNFKEQ. In DNA, the CDR3 is TGTGCCAGCAGCCAAGATGGGCTACTCCAAGAGACCCAGTACTTC. This encodes CASSQDGLLQETQYF.

Many counts were recorded for this clonotype. This chain uses TRBV2 with TRBJ1-1, with 7 bases lining up with TRBD1. Trimming took 7 bases from V and 3 from J; bases not matched to a gene: 8. There are 14 residues in the CDR3. Germline V gene data show CDR1 as SNHLY and CDR2 as FYNNEI. In DNA form, the CDR3 reads TGTGCCAGCAAAAACAGGGGTAGGGACACTGAAGCTTTCTTT. Translation gives CASKNRGRDTEAFF.

This clonotype was detected many times. The chain couples TRBV2 to TRBJ2-2, with 13 bases lining up with TRBD2. The CDR3 sequence is 18 residues long. Germline V gene lookup returns CDR1 SNHLY and CDR2 FYNNEI. Trimming took 2 bases from V and 6 from J; bases not matched to a gene: 9. The DNA of the CDR3 is TGTGCCAGCAGTGAAACTTTCCCTGGACTAGCGGGAGCCGGGGAGCTGTTTTTT. Translation: CASSETFPGLAGAGELFF. The whole variable domain, remainder taken from reference TRBV2 and TRBJ2-2, is EPEVTQTPSHQVTQMGQEVILRCVPISNHLYFYWYRQILGQKVEFLVSFYNNEISEKSEIFDDQFSVERPDGSNFTLKIRSTKLEDSAMYFCASSETFPGLAGAGELFFGEGSRLTVL.

V and J are TRBV20-1 and TRBJ1-2; 7 bases match TRBD1. The CDR3 runs to 14 residues. In germline, CDR1 is DFQATT, CDR2 SNEGSKA (reference sequence). V gave up 6 bases and J gave up 4 bases; unmatched junction bases: 11. The CDR3 nucleotides read TGCAGTGCCCAACACGGACAGGCCATCTATGGCTACACCTTC. Its protein product is CSAQHGQAIYGYTF.

Many counts were recorded for this clonotype. The V gene is TRBV15, the J gene TRBJ2-7; no reliable D call. The CDR3 totals 15 residues. Trimming took off 5 bases at V and 2 bases at J, with 16 bases between the two ends. Germline V gene lookup returns CDR1 LNHNV and CDR2 YYDKDF (reference sequence). CDR3 sequence: CATSPGPEEAYEQYF. The CDR3 DNA reads TGTGCCACCAGCCCTGGGCCAGAGGAAGCCTACGAGCAGTACTTC.

A word on this clonotype: A single base separates this from a much larger clone, so it may be a read error. The chain joins TRBV3-1 to TRBJ2-7, with D possibly matching TRBD1 (6 bases). This CDR3 has 14 residues. Per the germline V gene, CDR1 is LGHDT and CDR2 is YNNKEL (reference sequence). V gave up 4 bases and J gave up 4 bases, with 14 bases separating them. CDR3 DNA: TGTGCCAGCAGCCTAGATGCGAGGGGGTACGAGCAGTACTTC. Residues: CASSLDARGYEQYF.

CDR3 in amino acids: CASSQDRGSRVNEQFF. The DNA for the CDR3 is TGCGCCAGCAGCCAAGATCGGGGCAGTCGGGTTAATGAGCAGTTCTTC. J is TRBJ2-1 and V is TRBV4-1; tentatively, D is TRBD1 or TRBD2 (5 bases each). Germline-derived CDR1 and CDR2 are MGHRA and YSYEKL. This CDR3 contains 16 residues. V was cut by 0 bases and J by 7 bases, with 16 bases left in between.

In its sample, this clonotype was seen a few times. This sequence joins TRBV6-1 and TRBJ1-3; no clear D. Trimming removed 5 bases from V and 2 bases from J, with 19 bases in between. Germline V gives CDR1 MNHNS, CDR2 SASEGT. The CDR3 sequence is 17 residues long. As DNA, the CDR3 is TGTGCCAGCAGTTCCTTCTTTACATCATGGGCTGGAAACACCATATATTTT. Protein: CASSSFFTSWAGNTIYF.

Worth noting for this clonotype: The junction shows a germline mismatch at one end, possibly a read error. The V call is TRBV7-3, the J call TRBJ2-7; no clear D. CDR3 length equals 14 residues. Germline CDR1 SGHTA, CDR2 FQGTGA. The CDR3 region is CASRKRAETYGQYF. CDR3 sequence (DNA): TGCGCCAGCAGAAAAAGGGCGGAAACCTACGGGCAGTACTTC.

In its sample, this clonotype was seen many times. The V call is TRBV6-2 or TRBV6-3, the J call TRBJ2-2; 9 bases map to TRBD2. The CDR3 contains 12 residues. CDR1 is MNHEY, CDR2 SVGEGT, per germline. As DNA, the CDR3 is TGTGGGAGCGGGAGGCACCCCGGGGAGCTGTTTTTT. It translates to CGSGRHPGELFF.

This clonotype was seen ten or more times. The chain employs TRBV12-3 or TRBV12-4 and TRBJ2-7; 14 bases are shared with TRBD2. Trimming cost V 6 bases and J 1 base; bases outside gene matches: 8. The CDR3 is made up of 17 amino acids. CDR3 region: CASSSRLAGGRSYEQYF. The CDR3 coding sequence is TGTGCCAGCAGCTCCAGACTAGCGGGAGGGCGGTCCTACGAGCAGTACTTC.

This clonotype was counted ten times or more. The chain employs TRBV19 and TRBJ2-2; the match to TRBD2 covers 14 bases. Germline lookup yields CDR1 LNHDA and CDR2 SQIVND (reference sequence). V lost 4 bases and J lost 4; bases outside the gene matches: 8. The CDR3 spans 18 residues. CDR3: CASSTPGLAGVGTGELFF. CDR3 coding DNA: TGTGCCAGTAGTACCCCGGGACTAGCGGGAGTCGGCACCGGGGAGCTGTTTTTT.

This clonotype was recorded a few times. This chain joins TRBV7-9 and TRBJ2-5; D possibly corresponds to TRBD1 (5 bases). CDR3 length: 16 residues. Looked up from germline, CDR1 is SEHNR and CDR2 is FQNEAQ (reference sequence). V lost 4 bases and J 5 bases, leaving 20 bases between the germline ends. CDR3 DNA sequence: TGTGCCAGCAGCTCCTCACCATCAGGGCTTCGGGAGACCCAGTACTTC. This encodes CASSSSPSGLRETQYF.

This clonotype was counted ten times or more. The V and J genes are TRBV5-1 and TRBJ2-3, with D unclear. CDR3 length: 16 residues. CDR1 SGHRS and CDR2 YFSETQ come from the germline V gene. V was clipped by 1 base and J by 0 bases, with 12 bases between them. The DNA for the CDR3 is TGCGCCAGCAGCTTGTCAGGAGAACCTAGCACAGATACGCAGTATTTT. Its translation is CASSLSGEPSTDTQYF.

Many counts were recorded for this clonotype. V is TRBV18 and J is TRBJ2-5; 8 nucleotides line up with TRBD2. With V trimmed by 3 bases and J by 1 base, 13 bases remained unmatched. Germline lookup yields CDR1 KGHSH and CDR2 LQKENI. CDR3 length: 18 residues. Written as DNA, the CDR3 is TGTGCCAGCTCACCGATTTTTGGAAAACTAGCGGTCCAAGAGACCCAGTACTTC. Its protein is CASSPIFGKLAVQETQYF.

This clonotype was picked up many times. V gene TRBV5-1 combines with J gene TRBJ2-2; D not certain. The CDR3 runs 16 residues. V was clipped by 4 bases and J by 1 base, with 14 bases between them. Germline values: CDR1 SGHRS, CDR2 YFSETQ. DNA for the CDR3: TGCGCCAGCAGCCCCCCCCCGACGATGAACACCGGGGAGCTGTTTTTT. Protein: CASSPPPTMNTGELFF.

This clonotype was observed a few times. The CDR3 bases are TGTGCCACCAGTGATCGTACAGGGTTCATATACAATGAGCAGTTCTTC. It encodes CATSDRTGFIYNEQFF. This chain joins TRBV24-1 and TRBJ2-1; a weak D match, TRBD1 (6 bases). The germline gives CDR1 KGHDR, CDR2 SFDVKD. The CDR3 extends over 16 amino acids. V was clipped by 3 bases and J by 4 bases, with 15 bases between them.